This T cell receptor beta chain was sequenced during a study of beta chain features in type 1 diabetes. There are a few counts of this clone. Expressed TCRB transcripts were sequenced because the isolated RNA had all been reverse transcribed beforehand. Here immunoSEQ multiplex PCR was the method, and the copy in TCRdb shows in-frame clones only, minus some. The table includes about 930,000 clones, under 20% detected once. J was trimmed by 2 bases and V by 3 bases; bases with no gene match: 12. The CDR3 spans 19 residues. Germline CDR1 LNHNV, CDR2 YYDKDF (reference sequence). Sequencing was carried out using naive CD4+ T cells from blood. The V call is TRBV15, the J call TRBJ2-7, with 14 bases aligning to TRBD2. This receptor was taken from a woman younger than 30 in good health. CDR3 region: CATSSYTGTSGRIAYEQYF. CDR3 sequence (DNA): TGTGCCACCAGCAGTTATACCGGGACTAGCGGGAGAATCGCCTACGAGCAGTACTTC.